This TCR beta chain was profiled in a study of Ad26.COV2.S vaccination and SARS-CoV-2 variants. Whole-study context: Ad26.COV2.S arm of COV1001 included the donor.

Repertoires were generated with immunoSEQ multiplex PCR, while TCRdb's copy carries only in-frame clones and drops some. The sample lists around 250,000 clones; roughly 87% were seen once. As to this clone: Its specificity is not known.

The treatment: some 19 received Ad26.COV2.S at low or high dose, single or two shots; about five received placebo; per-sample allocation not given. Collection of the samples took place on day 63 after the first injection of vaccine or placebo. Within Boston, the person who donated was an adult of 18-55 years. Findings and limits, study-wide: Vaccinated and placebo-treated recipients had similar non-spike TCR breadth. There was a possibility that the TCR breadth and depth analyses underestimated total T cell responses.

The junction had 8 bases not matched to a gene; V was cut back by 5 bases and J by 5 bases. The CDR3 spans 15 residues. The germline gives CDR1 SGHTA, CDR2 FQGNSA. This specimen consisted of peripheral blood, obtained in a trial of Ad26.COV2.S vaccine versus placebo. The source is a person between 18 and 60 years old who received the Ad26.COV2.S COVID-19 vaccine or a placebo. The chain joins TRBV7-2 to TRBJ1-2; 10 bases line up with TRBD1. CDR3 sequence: CASSPPDRGRYGYTF. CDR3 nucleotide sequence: TGTGCCAGCAGCCCCCCGGACAGGGGGAGGTATGGCTACACCTTC.